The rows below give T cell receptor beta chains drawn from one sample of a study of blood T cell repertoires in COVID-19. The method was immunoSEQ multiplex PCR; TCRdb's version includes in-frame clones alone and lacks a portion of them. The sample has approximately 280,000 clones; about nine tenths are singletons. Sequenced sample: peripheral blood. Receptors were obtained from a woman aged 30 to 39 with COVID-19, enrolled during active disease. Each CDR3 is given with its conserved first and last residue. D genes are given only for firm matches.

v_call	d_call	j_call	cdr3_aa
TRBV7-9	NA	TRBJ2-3	CASTSADTQYF
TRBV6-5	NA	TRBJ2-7	CASSFYEQYF
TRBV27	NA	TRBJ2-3	CASSFRGLTTDTQYF
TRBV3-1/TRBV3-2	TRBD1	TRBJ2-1	CASSQETGGRDEQFF
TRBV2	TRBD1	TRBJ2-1	CASSRDRVLNEQFF
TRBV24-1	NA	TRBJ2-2	CATSSEGGWTGELFF
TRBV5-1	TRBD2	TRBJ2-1	CASSLGDSLAGASSYNEQFF
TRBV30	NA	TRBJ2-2	CAWSVLQRGELFF
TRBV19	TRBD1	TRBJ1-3	CASLGQANGNTIYF
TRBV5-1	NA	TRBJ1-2	CASSVGGGDYGYTF
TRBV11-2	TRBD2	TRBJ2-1	CASSSTSSEQFF
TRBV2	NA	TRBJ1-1	CAIQTGGTEAFF
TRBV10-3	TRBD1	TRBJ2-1	CAIRTGNYNEQFF
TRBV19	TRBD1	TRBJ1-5	CASSIYGRGRSNQPQHF
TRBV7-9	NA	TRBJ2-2	CASSLARVGGDTGELFF
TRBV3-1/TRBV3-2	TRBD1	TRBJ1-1	CASGQGVGTEAFF
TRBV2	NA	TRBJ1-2	CASRGEGHSGYTF
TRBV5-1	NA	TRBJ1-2	CASSPPRGGDYGYTF
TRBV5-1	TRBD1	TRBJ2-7	CASSLSPGTGYQISF
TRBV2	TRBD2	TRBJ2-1	CASRLGLAGDREQFF
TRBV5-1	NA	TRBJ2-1	CASSFRDRVQTSGFSPNNEQFF
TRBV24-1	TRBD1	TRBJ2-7	CATGTGSAYEQYF
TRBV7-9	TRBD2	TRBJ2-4	CASSPGGGAKNIQYF
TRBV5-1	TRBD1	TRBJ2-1	CASSLVAGGVGEQFF
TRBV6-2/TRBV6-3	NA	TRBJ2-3	CASSLLDTQYF
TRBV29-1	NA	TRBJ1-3	CSGGQAGNTIYF
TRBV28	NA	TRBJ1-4	CASSLGVGGAEKLFF
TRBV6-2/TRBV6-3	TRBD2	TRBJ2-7	CASSLAAYEQYF
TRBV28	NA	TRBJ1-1	CASSSVNTEAFF
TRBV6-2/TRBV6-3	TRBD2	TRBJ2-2	CASSYSLAGADTGELFF
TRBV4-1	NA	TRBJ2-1	CASSQGQGNEQFF
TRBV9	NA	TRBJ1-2	CASSQVAGSIGYTF
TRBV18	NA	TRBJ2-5	CASSPEIRAGETQYF
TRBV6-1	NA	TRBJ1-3	CASSESGAGNTIYF
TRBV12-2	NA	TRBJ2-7	CASRLGLAGGPFIHEQYF
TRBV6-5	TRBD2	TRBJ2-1	CASRVVIAGGNEQFF
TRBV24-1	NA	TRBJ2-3	CATSGPSSGRSDTQYF